These 19 T cell receptor beta chains were all obtained from the same sample, sequenced in a study of Graves' ophthalmopathy and Graves' hyperthyroidism. Investigators amplified TCR beta CDR3 regions from RNA transcripts. Scientists carried out first-round RT-PCR using HTBI primers and then a second-round multiplex PCR. Using its own MiXCR run on the multiplex PCR reads, TCRdb lists one record per CDR3 protein. The sample carries 300,000 to 400,000 distinct CDR3 sequences, roughly 17% recorded once. The sample comprised peripheral blood. The receptors come from an adult man with Graves' ophthalmopathy.

This chain joins TRBV6-1 and TRBJ1-1; the D gene is possibly TRBD1 (5 bases). The CDR3 is made up of 14 amino acids. Germline V gene data show CDR1 as MNHNS and CDR2 as SASEGT. Trimming left V 4 bases short and J 4 bases short, with 13 bases between. The DNA of the CDR3 is TGTGCCAGCAGTGTTTCCAGGGTGGGCACTGAAGCTTTCTTT. Amino acid sequence: CASSVSRVGTEAFF.

This clonotype was detected ten times or more. The V and J genes are TRBV27 and TRBJ2-5; D remains ambiguous. Germline CDR1 MNHEY, CDR2 SMNVEV (reference sequence). The CDR3 extends over 14 amino acids. V was pared by 8 bases and J by 2 bases, with 15 bases between. CDR3 coding DNA: TGTGCCAGCGGCTCCCAACAGTCTCAAGAGACCCAGTACTTC. Its translation: CASGSQQSQETQYF.

This clonotype was seen at least ten times. V usage is TRBV6-2 or TRBV6-3 and J usage is TRBJ2-7; 8 bases line up with TRBD1. V trimming: 9 bases; J trimming: 4 bases; junction bases outside the gene matches: 17. This CDR3 region has 16 residues. Germline V gene lookup returns CDR1 MNHEY and CDR2 SVGEGT. The CDR3 DNA reads TGTGCCAGTGGGGGAATTGCACAGGGGGTCTTTTACGAGCAGTACTTC. Translated, it gives CASGGIAQGVFYEQYF.

V usage is TRBV20-1 and J usage is TRBJ2-5; TRBD2 matches 9 bases. The germline V gene has CDR1 DFQATT and CDR2 SNEGSKA (reference sequence). Trimming cost V 5 bases and J 5 bases; bases outside gene matches: 9. The CDR3 length is 14 residues. The DNA of the CDR3 is TGCAGTGCTTCTCCGCGGGGGGGCCAGGAGACCCAGTACTTC. Translation: CSASPRGGQETQYF.

This sequence joins TRBV11-1 and TRBJ2-2; no firm D call. Trimming left V 7 bases short and J 5 bases short, with 11 bases between. Per the germline V gene, CDR1 is SGHAT and CDR2 is FQDESV (reference sequence). The CDR3 covers 13 residues. This chain's CDR3 is CASTSDRTGELFF. In DNA, the CDR3 is TGTGCCAGCACCTCAGACCGGACCGGGGAGCTGTTTTTT.

This clonotype was seen many times. The chain has TRBV7-8 and TRBJ2-7, with a possible D match to TRBD1 (5 bases). The V end lost 0 bases, the J end lost 3 bases, and 12 bases lay between the germline ends. The CDR3 totals 15 residues. Germline V gene data show CDR1 as SGHVS and CDR2 as FQNEAQ. The CDR3 sequence: CASSLAEGVGYEQYF. The CDR3 nucleotides are TGTGCCAGCAGCTTAGCGGAAGGGGTTGGCTACGAGCAGTACTTC.

This clonotype has ten or more counts. The rearrangement uses TRBV9 and TRBJ2-7; 8 nucleotides agree with TRBD2. With V trimmed by 4 bases and J by 5 bases, 5 bases remained unmatched. Germline V gene lookup returns CDR1 SGDLS and CDR2 YYNGEE. The CDR3 is 13 residues long. The CDR3 nucleotides read TGTGCCAGCAGCAAAGGACTAGCTGACGAGCAGTACTTC. It specifies CASSKGLADEQYF.

The CDR3 nucleotides read TGTGCCAGCAAAGTCGCGGGGCTAGCGGGAGACGAGCAGTACTTC. The encoded protein is CASKVAGLAGDEQYF. The chain uses TRBV28 and TRBJ2-7; 10 bases fit TRBD2. The CDR3 spans 15 residues. V trimming: 7 bases; J trimming: 5 bases; junction bases outside the gene matches: 11. Germline assignment: CDR1 MDHEN and CDR2 SYDVKM.

The table lists this clonotype with many counts. One junction end does not reproduce the germline sequence, and a read error may be involved. The chain's CDR3 is CASSLQGDTEAFF. The CDR3 DNA is TGTGCTAGCAGCCTACAGGGGGACACTGAAGCTTTCTTT. V is TRBV5-1 and J is TRBJ1-1, with TRBD1 matching 8 bases. Germline V CDR1 and CDR2: SGHRS, YFSETQ. This CDR3 contains 13 residues.

This clonotype was recorded many times. The V call is TRBV12-3 or TRBV12-4, the J call TRBJ2-7; 7 positions match TRBD1. The CDR3 consists of 12 residues. The ends lost 8 bases at V and 5 bases at J; junction bases unmatched: 6. The CDR3 spells CASGRGQNEQYF. DNA of the CDR3: TGTGCCAGCGGCCGGGGACAGAACGAGCAGTACTTC.

The sample holds many counts of this clonotype. The rearrangement joins TRBV11-2 to TRBJ2-7; 8 bases fit TRBD2. V dropped 2 bases and J dropped 4; count of bases not matched to a gene: 7. CDR1 and CDR2 from the germline V gene are SGHAT and FQNNGV. The CDR3 contains 15 residues. CDR3 DNA: TGTGCCAGCAGCTTACGGCCAGCGGGAGCGTACGAGCAGTACTTC. This gives the protein CASSLRPAGAYEQYF. Drawing the rest from reference TRBV11-2 and TRBJ2-7, the complete variable domain is EAGVAQSPRYKIIEKRQSVAFWCNPISGHATLYWYQQILGQGPKLLIQFQNNGVVDDSQLPKDRFSAERLKGVDSTLKIQPAKLEDSAVYLCASSLRPAGAYEQYFGPGTRLTVT.

V and J are TRBV28 and TRBJ1-2; 8 nucleotides match TRBD1. V was clipped by 7 bases and J by 4 bases; unmatched bases: 14. Germline CDR1 MDHEN, CDR2 SYDVKM. CDR3 length equals 16 residues. The CDR3, as DNA: TGTGCCAGCACAAACATAGGGGACAGGACCGTCTATGGCTACACCTTC. Amino acid sequence: CASTNIGDRTVYGYTF.

This clonotype has a count of ten or more. The chain employs TRBV25-1 and TRBJ1-1; TRBD1 matches 10 bases. V was clipped by 6 bases and J by 4 bases; unmatched bases: 11. Germline lookup yields CDR1 MGHDK and CDR2 SYGVNS. The CDR3 contains 16 residues. CDR3: CASRPWDRGGSTEAFF. CDR3 nucleotides: TGTGCCAGCAGACCTTGGGACAGGGGTGGATCCACTGAAGCTTTCTTT.

V and J are TRBV6-1 and TRBJ1-2; D may be TRBD1 (5 bases). This CDR3 is built from 14 residues. V was clipped by 7 bases and J by 4 bases, with 16 bases between them. CDR1 and CDR2 from the germline V gene are MNHNS and SASEGT. CDR3 region: CASNPGRGVYGYTF. The DNA of the CDR3 is TGTGCCAGCAATCCAGGTCGGGGCGTCTATGGCTACACCTTC.

Many counts were recorded for this clonotype. The chain combines TRBV4-1 with TRBJ2-5, with D perhaps matching TRBD1 (6 bases). Per the germline V gene, CDR1 is MGHRA and CDR2 is YSYEKL. The CDR3 is 17 amino acids. V was pared by 1 base and J by 1 base, with 16 bases between. The DNA for the CDR3 is TGCGCCAGCAGCCAAGGTTTTTTTGGGGGCGGCCAAGAGACCCAGTACTTC. This encodes CASSQGFFGGGQETQYF.

There are many counts of this clonotype. The chain is built from TRBV12-3 or TRBV12-4 and TRBJ2-5; 15 bases are shared with TRBD2. V was clipped by 5 bases and J by 5 bases; unmatched bases: 9. The CDR3 length is 17 residues. As DNA, the CDR3 is TGTGCCAGCAGTGCGAACCAGGGACTAGCGGGAGGTGAGACCCAGTACTTC. Translated, it gives CASSANQGLAGGETQYF.

The rearrangement uses TRBV5-1 and TRBJ2-2; 12 bases agree with TRBD1. The trim removed 3 bases at V and 6 bases at J, leaving 3 bases unmatched. Germline V lookup: CDR1 SGHRS, CDR2 YFSETQ. There are 15 residues in the CDR3. The CDR3 region has the DNA TGCGCCAGCAGCTGGGGACAGGGGGCTTCCGGGGAGCTGTTTTTT. Translation gives CASSWGQGASGELFF.

This clonotype was picked up many times. V is TRBV7-2 and J is TRBJ1-4; the match to TRBD1 covers 7 bases. The CDR3 totals 14 residues. Trimming took 6 bases from V and 4 from J; bases not matched to a gene: 5. Germline values: CDR1 SGHTA, CDR2 FQGNSA. CDR3 in amino acids: CASRAGTDNEKLFF. CDR3 DNA sequence: TGTGCCAGCAGAGCCGGGACAGATAATGAAAAACTGTTTTTT.

This clonotype was seen repeatedly, ten times or more. V and J are TRBV15 and TRBJ2-2; perhaps TRBD1 as D (5 bases). The CDR3 totals 18 residues. V lost 0 bases to trimming and J lost 4 bases, with 18 bases between them. The germline CDR1 and CDR2 sequences are LNHNV and YYDKDF (reference sequence). DNA of the CDR3: TGTGCCACCAGCAGAGATGTTTGGGGCAGCCTGGGCACCGGGGAGCTGTTTTTT. Encoded protein: CATSRDVWGSLGTGELFF.